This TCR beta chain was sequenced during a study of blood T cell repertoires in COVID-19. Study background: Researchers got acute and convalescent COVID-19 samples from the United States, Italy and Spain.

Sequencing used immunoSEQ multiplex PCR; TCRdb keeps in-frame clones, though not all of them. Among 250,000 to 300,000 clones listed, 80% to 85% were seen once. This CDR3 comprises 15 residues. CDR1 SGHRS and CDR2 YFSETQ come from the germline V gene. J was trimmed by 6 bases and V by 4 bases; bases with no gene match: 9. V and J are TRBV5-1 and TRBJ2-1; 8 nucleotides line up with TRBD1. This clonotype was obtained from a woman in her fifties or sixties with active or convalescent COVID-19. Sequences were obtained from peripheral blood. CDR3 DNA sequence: TGCGCCAGCAGCCAGGGCGGACAGGGAGGCAATGAGCAGTTCTTC. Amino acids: CASSQGGQGGNEQFF.